This T cell receptor beta chain was sequenced during a study of blood T cell repertoires in COVID-19. Study background: The study drew acute and convalescent COVID-19 samples from the United States, Italy and Spain.

TCRdb's copy holds only in-frame clones and misses some; the assay was immunoSEQ multiplex PCR. The data hold about 430,000 clones, with roughly 90% observed a single time. Cohort placement rested on clinical history that participants reported themselves. From germline, CDR1 is LGHDT and CDR2 YNNKEL (reference sequence). The V and J ends lost 4 bases and 0 bases respectively, with 19 bases between them. The CDR3 is 18 amino acids. The sequencing input was PBMCs or T cells enriched from blood (not recorded which). The receptor was isolated from a woman aged 18 to 35 who had been exposed to COVID-19. The chain is built from TRBV3-1 (or the pseudogene TRBV3-2) and TRBJ2-1, with a tentative D call TRBD2 (6 bases). CDR3 DNA sequence: TGTGCCAGCAGCCCAGAGGAAGCTAGCGCCTCCTCCTACAATGAGCAGTTCTTC. This gives the protein CASSPEEASASSYNEQFF.